This T cell receptor (beta chain) is drawn from a study of blood T cell repertoires in COVID-19. Germline-derived CDR1 and CDR2 are SGHRS and YFSETQ. V lost 2 bases, J lost 8 bases, and 1 base stayed unmatched. The CDR3 spans 13 residues. All enrollees were about 18 to 100 years old and from under 25 US areas. Categorization into cohorts depended on clinical history that participants reported. Using immunoSEQ multiplex PCR, the repertoire was profiled, and TCRdb retains in-frame clones only, with some absent. The sample has about 310,000 clones; nearly 90% are singletons. The rearrangement joins TRBV5-1 to TRBJ1-6, with 7 bases matching TRBD1. The receptor comes from a woman between 18 and 29 years old with acute COVID-19. The specimen sequenced was PBMCs or T cells enriched from blood (not recorded which). CDR3 DNA sequence: TGCGCCAGCAGCTTAGGGGGCGATTCACCCCTCCACTTT. This translates into CASSLGGDSPLHF.